The text below deals with one T cell receptor (beta chain). This sample is drawn from a study of blood T cell repertoires in COVID-19. Study-level information: Samples representing acute and convalescent COVID-19 were sourced from the United States, Italy and Spain.

Libraries were prepared by immunoSEQ multiplex PCR; TCRdb keeps only in-frame clonotypes and omits some of them. This sample has 150,000 or so clones; roughly 85% occur once, and the top ten carry 8%. Enrollment of patients from Seattle took place during active infection, with longitudinal follow-up. The V and J ends lost 6 bases and 0 bases, in that order; junction bases with no gene match: 9. The germline V gene has CDR1 SNHLY and CDR2 FYNNEI. This CDR3 is 18 amino acids long. Material for sequencing was peripheral blood. The chain links TRBV2 to TRBJ1-4, with 11 nucleotides matching TRBD1. The sequence was collected from a woman in her fifties or sixties with COVID-19, enrolled during active disease. CDR3 sequence (DNA): TGTGCCAGCAGAGTTGGACAGGGGGCCTATGCAACTAATGAAAAACTGTTTTTT. This encodes CASRVGQGAYATNEKLFF.